Given below is one T cell receptor (beta chain) in context. The antigen is undetermined. The entry originates in a study of OX40 agonist ivuxolimab in advanced cancers. About the research overall: The study gave patients intravenous ivuxolimab at 0.01 to 10 mg/kg every 2 weeks. The study, taken as a whole, reports: No antigen was identified for the clonally expanded peripheral T cells. At doses 0.1 to 3.0 mg/kg, CD4+ and CD8+ clones expanded. Researchers report that CD8+ T cells had, on average, more expanded clones than CD4+.

CDR3 length: 15 amino acids. Germline CDR1 MNHNS, CDR2 SASEGT. Trimming shortened V by 2 bases and J by 0 bases, and 8 bases separated the two germline ends. Profiled with immunoSEQ multiplex PCR; TCRdb holds only in-frame clones, not every one. The sample comprises about 73,000 clones, 75% to 90% of which are singletons, and around 0.51% rests with the top ten. The chain links TRBV6-1 to TRBJ1-3, with D hard to call. The input for sequencing was CD4+ or CD8+ T cells sorted from blood, taken in a trial of the OX40 agonist ivuxolimab. This receptor was obtained from an adult with an advanced solid tumor such as melanoma, head and neck, liver or kidney cancer. The CDR3 region is CASSESIPSGNTIYF. CDR3 sequence (DNA): TGTGCCAGCAGTGAATCGATCCCCTCTGGAAACACCATATATTTT.